Following are 20 T cell receptor beta chains from one sample sequenced in a study of memory CD4+ T cells and cytomegalovirus serostatus. Single viable CD3+CD4+CD8-CD45RO+ cells were sorted as the memory CD4+ T cells. Generated by immunoSEQ multiplex PCR, the TCRdb table keeps only in-frame clones and is missing some. The table records some 46,000 clones, around 77% of them present only once. The source material was memory CD4+ T cells from blood. Receptors were obtained from an adult in good health and CMV-seronegative.

This clone has a single count. The rearrangement links TRBV5-6 to TRBJ1-6, with D perhaps TRBD1 (5 bases). Trimming stripped 1 base from V and 5 bases from J, with 10 bases between. CDR1 and CDR2 from the germline V gene are SGHDT and YYEEEE. The CDR3 runs 15 residues. Here the CDR3 DNA reads TGTGCCAGCAGCTTGATCGCCAGGGATAATTCACCCCTCCACTTT. It yields the protein CASSLIARDNSPLHF.

This clone was recorded a few times. This chain connects TRBV11-2 to TRBJ2-7; tentative D call: TRBD1 (6 bases). Germline V gives CDR1 SGHAT, CDR2 FQNNGV. This CDR3 comprises 13 residues. Trimming left V 5 bases short and J 6 bases short, with 14 bases between. CDR3 bases: TGTGCCAGCAGCAGGGAAGTAGGGGGCGAGCAGTACTTC. Translation gives CASSREVGGEQYF.

This clone was detected only a few times. The chain has TRBV5-1 and TRBJ2-1; no definite D call. The CDR3 is 16 amino acids. V shed 0 bases and J shed 4 bases, with 14 bases lying between them. Germline loops: CDR1 SGHRS, CDR2 YFSETQ. CDR3 DNA sequence: TGCGCCAGCAGCTTGGATAGCAACCTGAGATACAATGAGCAGTTCTTC. It yields the protein CASSLDSNLRYNEQFF.

The chain employs TRBV11-3 and TRBJ2-2; D gene ambiguous. Trimming took 0 bases from V and 2 from J, leaving 4 bases between them. CDR1 and CDR2 from the germline V gene are SGHNT and YENEEA. The CDR3 sequence is 14 residues long. CDR3 sequence reads: CASSLDGNTGELFF. Here the CDR3 DNA reads TGTGCCAGCAGCTTAGACGGAAACACCGGGGAGCTGTTTTTT.

The V gene is TRBV5-1, the J gene TRBJ2-5; TRBD1 matches 10 bases. Germline loops: CDR1 SGHRS, CDR2 YFSETQ. After removal of 3 bases from V and 5 bases from J, the junction contained 4 bases not matched to a gene. The CDR3 is made up of 14 amino acids. In DNA, the CDR3 is TGCGCCAGCAGCTACGGGGGACAGGGGGAGACCCAGTACTTC. It codes for CASSYGGQGETQYF. The complete variable domain, with remaining parts taken from reference TRBV5-1 and TRBJ2-5, reads KAGVTQTPRYLIKTRGQQVTLSCSPISGHRSVSWYQQTPGQGLQFLFEYFSETQRNKGNFPGRFSGRQFSNSRSEMNVSTLELGDSALYLCASSYGGQGETQYFGPGTRLLVL.

This clone was seen a single time. The chain combines TRBV4-1 with TRBJ1-4; D is uncertain. V gave up 0 bases and J gave up 0 bases, with 5 bases separating them. The germline gives CDR1 MGHRA, CDR2 YSYEKL. This CDR3 region has 15 residues. CDR3 DNA sequence: TGCGCCAGCAGCCAAGATAGTTCAACTAATGAAAAACTGTTTTTT. Translated, it gives CASSQDSSTNEKLFF.

A few counts support this clone. CDR3 in amino acids: CAWSVPASSNGYTF. For the CDR3, the DNA is TGTGCCTGGAGTGTACCCGCCAGCAGCAATGGCTACACCTTC. The genes are TRBV30 and TRBJ1-2; D is undetermined. The length of the CDR3 is 14 residues. CDR1 and CDR2 from the germline V gene are GTSNPN and SVGIG (reference sequence). Deletions cut 0 bases from V and 6 bases from J, with 14 bases between. Supplemented by reference TRBV30 and TRBJ1-2, the full variable domain reads SQTIHQWPATLVQPVGSPLSLECTVEGTSNPNLYWYRQAAGRGLQLLFYSVGIGQISSEVPQNLSASRPQDRQFILSSKKLLLSDSGFYLCAWSVPASSNGYTFGSGTRLTVV.

The CDR3 region has the DNA TGTGCCAGCAGCCGTTCCGCGGTAGGCCTCTACGAGCAGTACTTC. This codes for CASSRSAVGLYEQYF. The V gene is TRBV7-9, the J gene TRBJ2-7; D ambiguous. The CDR3 has 15 amino acids. Trimming removed 5 bases from V and 3 bases from J, with 17 bases in between. The germline CDR1 and CDR2 sequences are SEHNR and FQNEAQ (reference sequence).

This rearrangement joins TRBV5-1 to TRBJ2-1, with 9 bases matching TRBD2. With 4 bases clipped from V and 2 bases from J, the junction kept 7 bases outside the gene matches. Germline CDR1 is SGHRS and CDR2 is YFSETQ. CDR3 length: 16 amino acids. The CDR3 DNA reads TGCGCCAGCAGCGTAGGGACTAGCATGGCCTACAATGAGCAGTTCTTC. Translation: CASSVGTSMAYNEQFF.

The rearrangement joins TRBV9 to TRBJ2-5; D tentatively fits TRBD1 or TRBD2 (5 bases each). The CDR3 is made up of 16 amino acids. Germline V lookup: CDR1 SGDLS, CDR2 YYNGEE. Between the trimmed V and J ends, which lost 0 bases and 1 base, there was a span of 13 bases. DNA of the CDR3: TGTGCCAGCAGCGTAGCTGGGACCGCTACCCAAGAGACCCAGTACTTC. As protein: CASSVAGTATQETQYF. Looking up the rest from reference TRBV9 and TRBJ2-5 gives the full variable domain: DSGVTQTPKHLITATGQRVTLRCSPRSGDLSVYWYQQSLDQGLQFLIQYYNGEERAKGNILERFSAQQFPDLHSELNLSSLELGDSALYFCASSVAGTATQETQYFGPGTRLLVL.

The chain is built from TRBV7-9 and TRBJ2-5, with D unresolved. Looked up from germline, CDR1 is SEHNR and CDR2 is FQNEAQ (reference sequence). The CDR3 sequence is 11 residues long. The V gene lost 5 bases and the J gene lost 3 bases, with 4 bases spanning the gap. The CDR3 is CASSTKETQYF. CDR3 nucleotide sequence: TGTGCCAGCAGCACAAAAGAGACCCAGTACTTC.

The chain uses TRBV7-2 and TRBJ1-1; D is possibly TRBD1 (6 bases). The germline gives CDR1 SGHTA, CDR2 FQGNSA. The ends were cut back, 3 bases at V and 0 bases at J, with 17 bases in the middle. CDR3 length: 17 amino acids. The CDR3 DNA is TGTGCCAGCAGCTTTTACCCAGGGGATTTTATGAACACTGAAGCTTTCTTT. The encoded protein is CASSFYPGDFMNTEAFF.

The chain joins TRBV15 to TRBJ2-6; D gene ambiguous. The length of the CDR3 is 15 residues. V lost 3 bases to trimming and J lost 0 bases, with 6 bases between them. Looked up from germline, CDR1 is LNHNV and CDR2 is YYDKDF (reference sequence). The chain's CDR3 is CATSRGSSGANVLTF. As DNA, the CDR3 is TGTGCCACCAGCAGGGGATCCTCTGGGGCCAACGTCCTGACTTTC. Full variable domain (rest looked up from reference TRBV15 and TRBJ2-6): DAMVIQNPRYQVTQFGKPVTLSCSQTLNHNVMYWYQQKSSQAPKLLFHYYDKDFNNEADTPDNFQSRRPNTSFCFLDIRSPGLGDTAMYLCATSRGSSGANVLTFGAGSRLTVL.

The chain joins TRBV9 to TRBJ2-1; D call uncertain. The CDR3 consists of 14 residues. CDR1 and CDR2 from the germline V gene are SGDLS and YYNGEE. With 4 bases removed from V and 1 base from J, the gap between germline ends came to 9 bases. The CDR3 region is CASSPSGSYNEQFF. The CDR3 DNA reads TGTGCCAGCAGCCCTTCGGGTTCCTACAATGAGCAGTTCTTC.

This clone was seen more than once but under ten times. CDR3 loop: CASSPRVGGGTRRETQYF. As DNA, the CDR3 is TGTGCCAGCAGCCCACGGGTCGGCGGGGGGACCAGGAGGGAGACCCAGTACTTC. The rearrangement joins TRBV7-2 to TRBJ2-5; 8 nucleotides line up with TRBD2. Germline assignment: CDR1 SGHTA and CDR2 FQGNSA. CDR3 length: 18 residues. V lost 5 bases to trimming and J lost 5 bases; unmatched junction nucleotides: 19.

V gene TRBV6-1 combines with J gene TRBJ1-2; TRBD1 might be the D (5 bases). The ends were cut back, 6 bases at V and 6 bases at J, with 8 bases in the middle. The CDR3 has 11 residues. Germline CDR1 is MNHNS and CDR2 is SASEGT. The CDR3 coding sequence is TGTGCCAGCAGCCGACAGAATGGCTACACCTTC. Translation: CASSRQNGYTF.

V usage is TRBV18 and J usage is TRBJ2-3; the D is unclear. Germline V gene sequence: CDR1 KGHSH, CDR2 LQKENI. The CDR3 sequence is 13 residues long. V lost 4 bases to trimming and J lost 2 bases, with 7 bases between them. This chain's CDR3 is CASSLTLTDTQYF. DNA for the CDR3: TGTGCCAGCTCACTCACCCTCACAGATACGCAGTATTTT.

The V gene is TRBV4-1, the J gene TRBJ1-1; 7 bases are a match to TRBD1. CDR1 is MGHRA, CDR2 YSYEKL, per germline. The CDR3 covers 16 residues. With 0 bases clipped from V and 5 bases from J, the junction kept 9 bases outside the gene matches. As DNA, the CDR3 is TGCGCCAGCAGCCAAGATCAGGGGCAGGGGGGGACTGAAGCTTTCTTT. Residues: CASSQDQGQGGTEAFF.

V gene TRBV11-3 combines with J gene TRBJ2-1, with TRBD1 matching over 9 bases. CDR3 length: 16 residues. Per the germline V gene, CDR1 is SGHNT and CDR2 is YENEEA. With V trimmed by 2 bases and J by 6 bases, 8 bases remained unmatched. The CDR3 reads CASSLITGTGLNEQFF. In DNA form, the CDR3 reads TGTGCCAGCAGCTTAATAACCGGGACAGGGCTCAATGAGCAGTTCTTC.

The gene calls are TRBV6-6 and TRBJ2-2, with D perhaps being TRBD1 or TRBD2 (5 bases each). The length of the CDR3 is 15 residues. V lost 5 bases, J lost 0 bases, and 10 bases lay in between. The germline V gene encodes CDR1 MNHNY and CDR2 SVGAGI (reference sequence). CDR3 nucleotide sequence: TGTGCCAGCAGTCCGAGGGACCCGAACACCGGGGAGCTGTTTTTT. Protein: CASSPRDPNTGELFF.